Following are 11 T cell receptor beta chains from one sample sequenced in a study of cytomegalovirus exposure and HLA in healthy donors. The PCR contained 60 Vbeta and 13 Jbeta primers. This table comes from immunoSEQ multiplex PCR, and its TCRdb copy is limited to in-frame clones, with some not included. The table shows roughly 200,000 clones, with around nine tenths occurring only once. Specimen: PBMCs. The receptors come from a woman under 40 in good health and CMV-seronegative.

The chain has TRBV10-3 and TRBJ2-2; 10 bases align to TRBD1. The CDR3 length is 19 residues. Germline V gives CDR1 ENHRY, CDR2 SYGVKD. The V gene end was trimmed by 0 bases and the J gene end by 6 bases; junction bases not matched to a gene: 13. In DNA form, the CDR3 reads TGTGCCATCAGTGAGTCGAGACAGGGGGCCTCCGCGGTGGCCGGGGAGCTGTTTTTT. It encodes CAISESRQGASAVAGELFF.

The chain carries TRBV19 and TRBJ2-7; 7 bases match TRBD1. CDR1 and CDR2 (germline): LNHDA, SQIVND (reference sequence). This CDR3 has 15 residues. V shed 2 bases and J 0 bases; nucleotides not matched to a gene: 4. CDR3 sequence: CASSISTGTSYEQYF. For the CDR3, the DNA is TGTGCCAGTAGTATATCGACAGGGACCTCCTACGAGCAGTACTTC.

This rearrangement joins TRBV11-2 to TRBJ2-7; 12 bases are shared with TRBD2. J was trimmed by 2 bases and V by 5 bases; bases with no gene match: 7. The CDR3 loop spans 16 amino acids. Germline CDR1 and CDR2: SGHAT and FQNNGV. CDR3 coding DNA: TGTGCCAGCAGCAACCCCAGGACTAGCGGGACCTACGAGCAGTACTTC. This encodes CASSNPRTSGTYEQYF.

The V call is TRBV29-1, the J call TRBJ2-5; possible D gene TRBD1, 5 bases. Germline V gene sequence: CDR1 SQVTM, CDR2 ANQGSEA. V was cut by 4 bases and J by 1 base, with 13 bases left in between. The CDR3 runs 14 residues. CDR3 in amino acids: CSVAQGNSQETQYF. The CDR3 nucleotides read TGCAGCGTTGCGCAGGGAAATTCCCAAGAGACCCAGTACTTC.

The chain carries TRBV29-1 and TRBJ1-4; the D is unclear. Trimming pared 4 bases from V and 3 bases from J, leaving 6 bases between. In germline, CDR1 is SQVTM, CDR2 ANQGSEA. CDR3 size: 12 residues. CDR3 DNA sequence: TGCAGCGTTGGAGGGCCTAATGAAAAACTGTTTTTT. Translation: CSVGGPNEKLFF.

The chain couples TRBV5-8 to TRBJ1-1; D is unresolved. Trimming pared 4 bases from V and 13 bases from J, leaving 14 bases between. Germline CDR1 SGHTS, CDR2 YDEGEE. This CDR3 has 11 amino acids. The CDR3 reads CASSPEAVGFF. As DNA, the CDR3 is TGTGCCAGCAGCCCGGAGGCGGTGGGTTTCTTT.

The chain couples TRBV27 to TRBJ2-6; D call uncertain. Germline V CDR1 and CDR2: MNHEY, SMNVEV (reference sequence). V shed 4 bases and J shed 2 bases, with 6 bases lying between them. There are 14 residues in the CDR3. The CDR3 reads CASSWAPGANVLTF. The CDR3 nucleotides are TGTGCCAGCAGTTGGGCCCCTGGGGCCAACGTCCTGACTTTC. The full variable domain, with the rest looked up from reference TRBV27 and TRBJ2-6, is EAQVTQNPRYLITVTGKKLTVTCSQNMNHEYMSWYRQDPGLGLRQIYYSMNVEVTDKGDVPEGYKVSRKEKRNFPLILESPSPNQTSLYFCASSWAPGANVLTFGAGSRLTVL.

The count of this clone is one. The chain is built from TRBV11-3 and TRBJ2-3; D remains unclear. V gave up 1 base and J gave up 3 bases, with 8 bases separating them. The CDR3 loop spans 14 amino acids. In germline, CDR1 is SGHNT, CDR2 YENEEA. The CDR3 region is CASSLGPETDTQYF. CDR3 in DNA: TGTGCCAGCAGCTTAGGTCCGGAGACAGATACGCAGTATTTT.

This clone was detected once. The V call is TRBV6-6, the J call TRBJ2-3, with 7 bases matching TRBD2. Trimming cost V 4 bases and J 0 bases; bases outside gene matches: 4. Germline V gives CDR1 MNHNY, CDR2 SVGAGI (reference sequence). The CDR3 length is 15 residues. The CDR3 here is CASSLLAISTDTQYF. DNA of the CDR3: TGTGCCAGCAGTTTACTAGCGATTAGCACAGATACGCAGTATTTT.

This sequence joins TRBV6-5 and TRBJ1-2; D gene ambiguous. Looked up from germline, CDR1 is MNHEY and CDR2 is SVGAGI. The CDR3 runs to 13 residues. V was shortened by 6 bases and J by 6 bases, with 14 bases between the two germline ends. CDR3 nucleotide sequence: TGTGCCAGCAGCGAGGGTTGGTGGGATGGCTACACCTTC. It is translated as CASSEGWWDGYTF.

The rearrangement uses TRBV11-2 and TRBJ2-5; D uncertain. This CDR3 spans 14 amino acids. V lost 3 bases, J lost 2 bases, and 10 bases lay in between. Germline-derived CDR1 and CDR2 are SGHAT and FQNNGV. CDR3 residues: CASSLGSMQETQYF. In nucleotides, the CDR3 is TGTGCCAGCAGCTTGGGCAGTATGCAAGAGACCCAGTACTTC.